These 26 T cell receptor beta chains originate from one sample sequenced in a study of T cell responses to AZD1222 COVID-19 vaccine. TCRdb keeps only in-frame clones here, not all; method: immunoSEQ multiplex PCR. The table records about 210,000 clones, 90% to 95% of them present only once. This material consisted of peripheral blood, taken 28 days after the second dose of the MenACWY control vaccine. The receptor set was obtained from an adult who received the MenACWY meningococcal vaccine as a control.

The CDR3 loop reads CASSLLGDGGAFF. CDR3 bases: TGTGCCAGCAGTTTACTGGGGGATGGAGGAGCTTTCTTT. V and J are TRBV28 and TRBJ1-1; perhaps TRBD1 as D (5 bases). Germline assignment: CDR1 MDHEN and CDR2 SYDVKM. The V and J ends lost 2 bases and 10 bases respectively, with 14 bases between them. CDR3 length: 13 amino acids.

DNA of the CDR3: TGTGCCTGGAACGGGGGCTCCTACGAGCAGTACTTC. Protein product: CAWNGGSYEQYF. V usage is TRBV30 and J usage is TRBJ2-7; D is perhaps TRBD2 (6 bases). With 4 bases removed from V and 0 bases from J, the gap between germline ends came to 7 bases. CDR3 length equals 12 residues. Germline V gene lookup returns CDR1 GTSNPN and CDR2 SVGIG (reference sequence). The full variable domain, rest sourced from reference TRBV30 and TRBJ2-7, is SQTIHQWPATLVQPVGSPLSLECTVEGTSNPNLYWYRQAAGRGLQLLFYSVGIGQISSEVPQNLSASRPQDRQFILSSKKLLLSDSGFYLCAWNGGSYEQYFGPGTRLTVT.

The chain's CDR3 is CATSPGLANNEQYF. CDR3 DNA: TGTGCCACCAGCCCGGGACTAGCTAACAACGAGCAGTACTTC. The V call is TRBV15, the J call TRBJ2-7, with 9 positions matching TRBD2. Germline V gene sequence: CDR1 LNHNV, CDR2 YYDKDF (reference sequence). V dropped 5 bases and J dropped 5; count of bases not matched to a gene: 7. The CDR3 has 14 amino acids.

The chain carries TRBV28 and TRBJ1-6, with D perhaps matching TRBD1 (5 bases). Germline CDR1 is MDHEN and CDR2 is SYDVKM. The CDR3 consists of 15 residues. The V gene lost 0 bases and the J gene lost 8 bases, with 11 bases spanning the gap. The CDR3 loop reads CASSLWGLGDSPLHF. The CDR3 DNA reads as TGTGCCAGCAGTTTATGGGGGTTGGGGGATTCACCCCTCCACTTT.

V usage is TRBV30 and J usage is TRBJ1-5; no definite D call. The CDR3 extends over 13 amino acids. Germline CDR1 reads GTSNPN; CDR2 reads SVGIG (reference sequence). V was clipped by 1 base and J by 5 bases, with 9 bases between them. The CDR3 protein is CAWSADGYQPQHF. The CDR3 nucleotides read TGTGCCTGGAGTGCCGACGGATATCAGCCCCAGCATTTT.

V usage is TRBV27 and J usage is TRBJ1-2; 7 nucleotides align to TRBD1. J lost 8 bases, V lost 6 bases, and 15 bases had no gene match. CDR1 is MNHEY, CDR2 SMNVEV, per germline (reference sequence). This CDR3 is built from 15 residues. CDR3 amino acids: CASSLGTGVLGGYTF. The CDR3 nucleotides read TGTGCCAGCAGCCTTGGTACAGGGGTCTTAGGGGGCTACACCTTC.

The chain employs TRBV2 and TRBJ2-5; D remains unclear. The CDR3 covers 15 residues. V was trimmed by 2 bases and J by 4 bases, leaving 14 bases between them. Germline V gene sequence: CDR1 SNHLY, CDR2 FYNNEI. The CDR3 sequence: CASSENGRSTETQYF. The CDR3 coding sequence is TGTGCCAGCAGTGAAAACGGACGTTCTACAGAGACCCAGTACTTC.

The CDR3 coding sequence is TGTGCCAGCAGCTTTCTGGACAGGGGAGGTGGGGCCAACGTCCTGACTTTC. Translating gives CASSFLDRGGGANVLTF. The chain uses TRBV28 and TRBJ2-6; 9 bases align to TRBD1. Trimming at V came to 6 bases and at J to 3 bases, leaving 9 bases not matched to a gene. This CDR3 contains 17 residues. Germline CDR1 and CDR2: MDHEN and SYDVKM.

The table lists this clone with a count of one. The chain uses TRBV7-6 and TRBJ2-5, with D unclear. From germline, CDR1 is SGHVS and CDR2 FNYEAQ. CDR3 size: 15 residues. V gave up 1 base and J gave up 3 bases, with 12 bases separating them. Here the CDR3 reads CASSLGTEVKETQYF. In nucleotides, the CDR3 is TGTGCCAGCAGCTTAGGTACAGAAGTCAAAGAGACCCAGTACTTC.

V usage is TRBV2 and J usage is TRBJ2-1; maybe TRBD1 (5 bases). The CDR3 consists of 12 residues. CDR1 and CDR2 (germline): SNHLY, FYNNEI. Trimming shortened V by 1 base and J by 10 bases, and 8 bases separated the two germline ends. The CDR3 spells CASSEEGWEQFF. For the CDR3, the DNA is TGTGCCAGCAGTGAAGAGGGGTGGGAGCAGTTCTTC.

The V call is TRBV7-9, the J call TRBJ1-1; D may be TRBD1 (5 bases). The CDR3 has 17 amino acids. With 2 bases removed from V and 3 bases from J, the gap between germline ends came to 19 bases. Germline lookup yields CDR1 SEHNR and CDR2 FQNEAQ (reference sequence). The CDR3 DNA reads as TGTGCCAGCAGCTTATTTCAGGGTGTAATTTCTGACACTGAAGCTTTCTTT. Residues: CASSLFQGVISDTEAFF.

The V and J genes are TRBV30 and TRBJ2-2; 7 bases are shared with TRBD2. Trimming removed 4 bases from V and 5 bases from J; junction bases left unmatched: 10. The CDR3 spans 15 residues. CDR1 is GTSNPN, CDR2 SVGIG, per germline (reference sequence). This CDR3 reads CAWTFASGRTGELFF. The CDR3 DNA reads as TGTGCCTGGACGTTTGCTAGCGGTCGAACCGGGGAGCTGTTTTTT.

The chain is built from TRBV28 and TRBJ1-1, with D maybe TRBD1 (5 bases). Germline values: CDR1 MDHEN, CDR2 SYDVKM. The CDR3 length is 12 residues. Trimming shortened V by 5 bases and J by 6 bases, and 10 bases separated the two germline ends. The CDR3 region has the DNA TGTGCCAGCAGTCCTAAAGGGGCTGAAGCTTTCTTT. This gives the protein CASSPKGAEAFF.

Regarding this clone: Other DNA sequences within the sample encode an identical CDR3. The V gene is TRBV7-9, the J gene TRBJ2-3, with D uncertain. V lost 2 bases to trimming and J lost 0 bases, with 3 bases between them. Germline CDR1 reads SEHNR; CDR2 reads FQNEAQ (reference sequence). CDR3 length: 13 amino acids. This chain's CDR3 is CASSLPSTDTQYF. The DNA of the CDR3 is TGTGCCAGCAGCTTACCTAGCACAGATACGCAGTATTTT. Complete variable domain (other parts from reference TRBV7-9 and TRBJ2-3): DTGVSQNPRHKITKRGQNVTFRCDPISEHNRLYWYRQTLGQGPEFLTYFQNEAQLEKSRLLSDRFSAERPKGSFSTLEIQRTEQGDSAMYLCASSLPSTDTQYFGPGTRLTVL.

V and J are TRBV11-2 and TRBJ2-7, with 8 bases matching TRBD2. Germline V gene lookup returns CDR1 SGHAT and CDR2 FQNNGV. With V trimmed by 1 base and J by 3 bases, 5 bases remained unmatched. The CDR3 contains 15 residues. In DNA, the CDR3 is TGTGCCAGCAGCTTAGGGCGGGGGGCCGGCTACGAGCAGTACTTC. Its protein product is CASSLGRGAGYEQYF.

The chain employs TRBV11-2 and TRBJ2-1; D perhaps matches TRBD2 (5 bases). This CDR3 region has 18 residues. Germline V gene lookup returns CDR1 SGHAT and CDR2 FQNNGV. V lost 3 bases and J 1 base, leaving 19 bases between the germline ends. This CDR3 is CASSLFASSLGSYNEQFF. CDR3 sequence (DNA): TGTGCCAGCAGCTTGTTCGCTAGCTCCTTAGGGTCCTACAATGAGCAGTTCTTC.

This rearrangement joins TRBV30 to TRBJ1-6; D is perhaps TRBD1 (5 bases). V lost 0 bases and J 5 bases, leaving 11 bases between the germline ends. Germline V CDR1 and CDR2: GTSNPN, SVGIG (reference sequence). The CDR3 length is 15 residues. CDR3 region: CAWSVGARHNSPLHF. Here the CDR3 DNA reads TGTGCCTGGAGTGTAGGGGCCAGGCATAATTCACCCCTCCACTTT.

The chain joins TRBV2 to TRBJ2-7; maybe TRBD1 (6 bases). The V gene lost 1 base and the J gene lost 4 bases, with 8 bases spanning the gap. The CDR3 is 13 residues long. Germline V CDR1 and CDR2: SNHLY, FYNNEI. The CDR3 sequence is CASSEVRGYEQYF. DNA for the CDR3: TGTGCCAGCAGTGAAGTCAGGGGATACGAGCAGTACTTC.

The chain combines TRBV19 with TRBJ2-1; D is possibly TRBD1 or TRBD2 (6 bases each). Germline V lookup: CDR1 LNHDA, CDR2 SQIVND (reference sequence). Trimming removed 1 base at V and 6 bases at J, with 16 bases between. The CDR3 is 16 residues long. The CDR3 loop is CASSIVGGPVGNEQFF. The CDR3 DNA reads as TGTGCCAGTAGTATAGTGGGGGGCCCAGTTGGCAATGAGCAGTTCTTC.

The V gene is TRBV6-5, the J gene TRBJ1-6; D remains unclear. Looked up from germline, CDR1 is MNHEY and CDR2 is SVGAGI. The V gene lost 4 bases and the J gene lost 6 bases, with 7 bases spanning the gap. The CDR3 loop spans 13 amino acids. The CDR3 region is CASSSGRNSPLHF. CDR3 coding DNA: TGTGCCAGCAGTTCCGGGCGTAATTCACCCCTCCACTTT.

This chain connects TRBV27 to TRBJ2-1; 10 nucleotides align to TRBD2. J lost 7 bases, V lost 3 bases, and 12 bases had no gene match. CDR3 length: 17 amino acids. Germline CDR1 and CDR2: MNHEY and SMNVEV (reference sequence). CDR3 DNA sequence: TGTGCCAGCAGTTTTTCGAGTAGCGGGAGGCCTGGAAATGAGCAGTTCTTC. Its protein product is CASSFSSSGRPGNEQFF.

The genes are TRBV28 and TRBJ1-2, with 7 bases identical to TRBD1. V was clipped by 4 bases and J by 8 bases; unmatched bases: 10. CDR1 is MDHEN and CDR2 is SYDVKM in the germline V gene. CDR3 length: 14 residues. The CDR3 here is CASSSLTGLSGYTF. For the CDR3, the DNA is TGTGCCAGCAGTTCCTTGACAGGGCTTTCGGGCTACACCTTC.

The CDR3 region has the DNA TGTGCATGTCACAGGGTATTGTCCTACGAGCAGTACTTC. Translated: CACHRVLSYEQYF. V and J are TRBV30 and TRBJ2-7; tentatively, D is TRBD1 (6 bases). The germline gives CDR1 GTSNPN, CDR2 SVGIG (reference sequence). CDR3 length: 13 amino acids. The full variable domain, completed using reference TRBV30 and TRBJ2-7, is SQTIHQWPATLVQPVGSPLSLECTVEGTSNPNLYWYRQAAGRGLQLLFYSVGIGQISSEVPQNLSASRPQDRQFILSSKKLLLSDSGFYLCACHRVLSYEQYFGPGTRLTVT.

DNA of the CDR3: TGTGCCAGCAGTGAGGGGCCCCGGGGCTATGAGCAGTTCTTC. Translating it yields CASSEGPRGYEQFF. The chain carries TRBV6-4 and TRBJ2-1; D tentatively fits TRBD1 or TRBD2 (5 bases each). The V gene lost 3 bases and the J gene lost 8 bases, with 14 bases spanning the gap. This CDR3 contains 14 residues. The V gene's germline CDR1 is MRHNA and CDR2 SNTAGT.

CDR3 bases: TGTGCCAGCAGCCAAGATGAACAGGGGGCCTTATTGGCTAATGAAAAACTGTTTTTT. Translated, it gives CASSQDEQGALLANEKLFF. The gene calls are TRBV14 and TRBJ1-4, with TRBD1 matching 9 bases. The CDR3 extends over 19 amino acids. Germline-derived CDR1 and CDR2 are SGHDN and FVKESK. J lost 3 bases, V lost 0 bases, and 11 bases had no gene match.

The chain has TRBV28 and TRBJ2-1; 10 bases map to TRBD2. Germline V gene data show CDR1 as MDHEN and CDR2 as SYDVKM. V lost 8 bases to trimming and J lost 1 base; unmatched junction nucleotides: 5. CDR3 size: 15 residues. The CDR3 DNA reads TGTGCCAGCCTTGGGACTAGCGCGTCCTACAATGAGCAGTTCTTC. This translates into CASLGTSASYNEQFF.